The TCR beta chain described here comes from a study of radiotherapy plus CTLA-4 blockade in lung cancer. The assay was immunoSEQ multiplex PCR, and TCRdb's table has in-frame clones only and misses some. The sample lists 15,000 to 20,000 clones; around 86% were seen once. Study-level points and caveats: Dynamics of early blood T cell clones, together with interferon-beta, were reportedly the best predictors of response.

On this clone itself: The antigen remains unidentified.

The origin of this receptor is a human donor with non-small cell lung cancer whose response to radiotherapy plus ipilimumab could not be evaluated. This specimen was peripheral blood, taken from a patient treated with radiotherapy plus ipilimumab.

For the CDR3, the DNA is TGTGCCAGCGGATTCAGGGGGCGGGGGACTAATGAAAAACTGTTTTTT. It is translated as CASGFRGRGTNEKLFF. V is TRBV28 and J is TRBJ1-4, with TRBD1 identical over 8 bases. The J segment lost 2 bases and the V segment lost 8 bases, leaving 10 bases of the junction unmatched. The CDR3 is 16 residues long. Germline values: CDR1 MDHEN, CDR2 SYDVKM.